This T cell receptor beta chain was observed in a study of blood T cells in healthy people across ages (dated by TCRdb to 2014 to 2015). At the level of the whole study: In model experiments, roughly one uniquely barcoded TCR beta cDNA molecule per two T cells was captured by template switching. To avoid experimental bias, donors of different ages were spread randomly across the sequencing lanes. Using deep sequencing normalized with unique cDNA molecular identifiers, the study measured how TCR beta repertoire diversity changes with age. Using the same blood draw, the study looked at two additional independent replicas of 1 million unique cDNA reads for two donors, one aged 18 to 30 and the other aged 80 or older. Donors were grouped into four age groups: young (average 16 years), middle-aged (approximately 41), aged (about 60) and long-lived (approximately 75). The study at large found these results: As age increased, observed TCR beta diversity per million T cells dropped in a roughly linear way, and a significant reduction was already evident by age about 40. Estimates of total diversity based on one million sequenced T cells were regarded as lower bounds and as underestimates. The CMV infection status of donors was not known, potentially confounding age-related changes in expanded clonotypes. Compared with the aged group, the long-lived group had more naive CD4+ T cells, fewer expanded clones and increased TCR diversity, a pattern suggesting age selection. Bulk unsorted PBMC profiling prevented conclusive comparison of naive and antigen-experienced compartments. Observed TCR beta diversity correlated strongly with the percentage of naive T cells measured by flow cytometry.

The donors were about 40 Caucasian individuals from Russia, aged roughly 6 to 90 years, who were systemically healthy. Each donor gave roughly 9.5 milliliters of peripheral blood, collected into EDTA-treated Vacutainer tubes. Ficoll-Paque density-gradient centrifugation was used to isolate PBMCs, with at least 6.5 million per sample. Total RNA was extracted from PBMCs with Trizol reagent, with at least 6 micrograms obtained per sample. Naive CD45RAhigh/CD27high T cell percentages were measured by flow cytometry on a PBMC aliquot from every donor. The CDR3, cysteine through phenylalanine, is 18 amino acids long. Left in the record is the CDR3 DNA by itself, 54 bases read in frame from the first base. As encoded in the germline V gene, CDR1 is KGHSH while CDR2 is LQKENI. V is trimmed back by 3 bases and J by 0 bases, and the junction contains 11 bases that no gene match accounts for. On this clonotype: Its binding antigen is unknown. Base qualities are not at hand, and no much larger clone is one base apart.

To prepare the library, 5' RACE was applied. Reads for this sample came from an Illumina HiSeq 2500. The second PCR ran for roughly 7 to 12 cycles and used a J-beta primer mix along with a sample-barcoded 5' primer. A unique molecular identifier was introduced onto each TCR beta cDNA molecule by a template-switch 5' adaptor carrying 12 random nucleotides. Each sample yielded at least 2.5 million CDR3-containing paired-end reads. First-strand cDNA was synthesized from all RNA with the Mint cDNA synthesis kit, primed by a TRBC-specific oligonucleotide. After uracil-DNA glycosylase treatment, a first 18-cycle PCR used universal primers M1SS and BC2_uni_R on all cDNA. Per the source publication's procedure: For normalization, 1 million high-quality reads were randomly selected from each sample, with every read carrying a distinct molecular identifier. Instead of being binned into consensus sequences, reads with shared molecular identifiers were discarded. MiTCR, set to a Q25 quality threshold and the strictest error-elimination algorithm, was used for CDR3 identification, clonotype clustering and error correction. A nonparametric unseen species model with Euler transformation was used to estimate lower-bound total TCR beta diversity. Starting from the raw public reads, TCRdb applied fastp trimming at Q25, assembled clones with MiXCR and retained in-frame beta chains. A single entry per CDR3 protein holds the most common genes and DNA from its merged rows. It is TCRdb's table, rather than the study itself, that gives the V and J calls and clone size. This sample is represented by over a million distinct CDR3 sequences; under 45% of them were singletons. The ten largest account for 18% of the sample.

The receptor's source is an older woman in good health. Source material: blood. The rearrangement joined TRBV18 to TRBJ2-7; TRBD2 matches 10 bases in the middle. The sequence in DNA is TGTGCCAGCTCACCTCTTAAGGAGGAGCGGGAGGGCTCCTACGAGCAGTACTTC. This encodes CASSPLKEEREGSYEQYF.